These T cell receptor beta chains were read from a single sample in a study of molecular identifiers for immune sequencing clone quantification. One entry per CDR3 protein results from TCRdb running MiXCR on the PCR reads. Found here are about 640,000 distinct CDR3 sequences, 20% of them singletons; the top ten hold roughly 0.9%. The material sequenced was naive CD8+ T cells from blood, with Jurkat cell RNA spiked in. The source of these receptors is a human donor in good health. Some libraries in this study had Jurkat cell RNA spiked in. Each CDR3 is given with its conserved first and last residue. A D gene is named only where the DNA matches it firmly. Rows give clone size only sometimes, using once, few, many, or a class for an expanded clone.

CDR3aa: CASSTEGGSVVSGANVLTF
CDR3nt: TGTGCCAGCAGTACCGAGGGGGGGTCTGTTGTCTCTGGGGCCAACGTCCTGACTTTC
abundance: many
j_gene: TRBJ2-6
v_gene: TRBV6-5
d_gene: -

CDR3aa: CASSPDMGEQYF
CDR3nt: TGTGCCAGCTCACCGGACATGGGGGAGCAGTACTTC
abundance: many
j_gene: TRBJ2-7
v_gene: TRBV18
d_gene: -

CDR3aa: CASSPDRAYQETQYF
CDR3nt: TGTGCCAGCAGTCCGGACAGGGCGTACCAAGAGACCCAGTACTTC
abundance: many
j_gene: TRBJ2-5
v_gene: TRBV6-6
d_gene: TRBD1

CDR3aa: CASSHPRETGELFF
CDR3nt: TGTGCCAGCAGCCACCCTCGGGAGACCGGGGAGCTGTTTTTT
abundance: many
j_gene: TRBJ2-2
v_gene: TRBV6-5
d_gene: -

CDR3aa: CASSQDRIANTEAFF
CDR3nt: TGTGCCAGCAGCCAAGATCGGATAGCTAACACTGAAGCTTTCTTT
abundance: many
j_gene: TRBJ1-1
v_gene: TRBV3-1
d_gene: -

CDR3aa: CASSPPTGSGNTIYF
CDR3nt: TGTGCCAGCAGTCCGCCGACAGGGTCAGGAAACACCATATATTTT
abundance: many
j_gene: TRBJ1-3
v_gene: TRBV28
d_gene: TRBD1

CDR3aa: CASSRQESSYEQYF
CDR3nt: TGTGCCAGCAGCAGACAGGAGAGCTCCTACGAGCAGTACTTC
abundance: few
j_gene: TRBJ2-7
v_gene: TRBV6-2/TRBV6-3
d_gene: -

CDR3aa: CAWTLLGIYGYTF
CDR3nt: TGTGCCTGGACCCTTCTAGGGATCTATGGCTACACCTTC
abundance: -
j_gene: TRBJ1-2
v_gene: TRBV30
d_gene: -

CDR3aa: CAAKGPGEQYF
CDR3nt: TGTGCCGCAAAGGGTCCGGGGGAGCAGTACTTC
abundance: many
j_gene: TRBJ2-7
v_gene: TRBV30
d_gene: -

CDR3aa: CSVDGLAGGTTDTQYF
CDR3nt: TGCAGCGTGGACGGACTAGCGGGGGGGACCACAGATACGCAGTATTTT
abundance: -
j_gene: TRBJ2-3
v_gene: TRBV29-1
d_gene: TRBD2

CDR3aa: CASSLGGMVLAGGNYSEQFF
CDR3nt: TGTGCCAGCAGCTTGGGCGGGATGGTACTAGCGGGAGGGAACTACAGTGAGCAGTTCTTC
abundance: once
j_gene: TRBJ2-1
v_gene: TRBV5-5
d_gene: TRBD2

CDR3aa: CASREGTSGNNEQFF
CDR3nt: TGTGCCAGCAGGGAGGGGACTAGCGGGAACAATGAGCAGTTCTTC
abundance: -
j_gene: TRBJ2-1
v_gene: TRBV2
d_gene: TRBD2

CDR3aa: CASSVGERAEAFF
CDR3nt: TGTGCCAGCAGCGTAGGAGAAAGGGCTGAAGCTTTCTTT
abundance: few
j_gene: TRBJ1-1
v_gene: TRBV9
d_gene: -

CDR3aa: CASSLTGGPSTDTQYF
CDR3nt: TGTGCCAGCAGTCTGACAGGGGGTCCTAGCACAGATACGCAGTATTTT
abundance: many
j_gene: TRBJ2-3
v_gene: TRBV12-3/TRBV12-4
d_gene: TRBD1

CDR3aa: CASGRADGNYGYTF
CDR3nt: TGTGCTAGTGGTCGGGCCGACGGTAACTATGGCTACACCTTC
abundance: -
j_gene: TRBJ1-2
v_gene: TRBV12-5
d_gene: -

CDR3aa: CASSFRQNPTKQYF
CDR3nt: TGTGCCAGCAGTTTTAGACAGAACCCTACGAAGCAGTACTTC
abundance: many
j_gene: TRBJ2-7
v_gene: TRBV27
d_gene: -

CDR3aa: CASSQDQGQGVFTDTQYF
CDR3nt: TGCGCCAGCAGCCAAGATCAAGGACAGGGGGTTTTCACAGATACGCAGTATTTT
abundance: many
j_gene: TRBJ2-3
v_gene: TRBV4-3
d_gene: TRBD1

CDR3aa: CASRDTSSYEQYF
CDR3nt: TGTGCCAGCAGGGACACGAGCTCCTACGAGCAGTACTTC
abundance: many
j_gene: TRBJ2-7
v_gene: TRBV2
d_gene: -